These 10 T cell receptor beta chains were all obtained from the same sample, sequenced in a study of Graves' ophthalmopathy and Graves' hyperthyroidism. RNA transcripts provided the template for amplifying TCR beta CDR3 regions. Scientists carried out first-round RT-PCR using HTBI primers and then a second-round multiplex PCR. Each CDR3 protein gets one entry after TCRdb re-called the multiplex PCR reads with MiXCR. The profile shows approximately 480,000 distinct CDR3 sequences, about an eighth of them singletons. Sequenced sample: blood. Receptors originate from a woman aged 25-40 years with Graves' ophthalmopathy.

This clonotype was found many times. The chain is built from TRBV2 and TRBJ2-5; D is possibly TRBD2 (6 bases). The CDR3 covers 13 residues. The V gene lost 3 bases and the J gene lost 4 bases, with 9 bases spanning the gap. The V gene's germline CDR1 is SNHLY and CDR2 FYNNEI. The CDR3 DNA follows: TGTGCCAGCAGTGATAAGGGAGGAGAGACCCAGTACTTC. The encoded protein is CASSDKGGETQYF.

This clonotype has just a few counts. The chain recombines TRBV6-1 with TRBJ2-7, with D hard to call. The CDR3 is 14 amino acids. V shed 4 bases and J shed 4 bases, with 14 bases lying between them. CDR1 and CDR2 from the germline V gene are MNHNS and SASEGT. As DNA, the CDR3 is TGTGCCAGCAGTGGCCGGGCCGGCCCATACGAGCAGTACTTC. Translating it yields CASSGRAGPYEQYF.

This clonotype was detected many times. In nucleotides, the CDR3 is TGTGCCAGCAGTTTAAACAGGTCTGGAAACACCATATATTTT. Amino acids: CASSLNRSGNTIYF. The J gene is TRBJ1-3, the V gene TRBV12-3 or TRBV12-4, with TRBD1 as a possible D gene (5 bases). The V gene lost 2 bases and the J gene lost 1 base, with 6 bases spanning the gap. This CDR3 contains 14 residues.

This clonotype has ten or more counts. The chain's CDR3 is CASSHRVYEQYF. The CDR3 region has the DNA TGTGCCAGCAGCCACCGAGTGTACGAGCAGTACTTC. V usage is TRBV6-2 or TRBV6-3 and J usage is TRBJ2-7, with D unclear. Trimming pared 6 bases from V and 4 bases from J, leaving 10 bases between. In germline, CDR1 is MNHEY, CDR2 SVGEGT. CDR3 length: 12 residues.

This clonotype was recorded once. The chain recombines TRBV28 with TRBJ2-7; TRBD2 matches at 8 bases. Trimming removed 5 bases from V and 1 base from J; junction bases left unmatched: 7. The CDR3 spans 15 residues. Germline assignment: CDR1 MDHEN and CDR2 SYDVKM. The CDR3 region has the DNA TGTGCCAGCAGTCAAGCGGGAGCACAGTCCTACGAGCAGTACTTC. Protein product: CASSQAGAQSYEQYF.

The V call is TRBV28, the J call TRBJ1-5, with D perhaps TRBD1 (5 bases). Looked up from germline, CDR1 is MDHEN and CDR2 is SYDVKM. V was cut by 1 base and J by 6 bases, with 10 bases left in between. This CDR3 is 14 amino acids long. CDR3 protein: CASSLFGTGQPQHF. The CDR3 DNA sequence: TGTGCCAGCAGTTTATTTGGGACCGGTCAGCCCCAGCATTTT.

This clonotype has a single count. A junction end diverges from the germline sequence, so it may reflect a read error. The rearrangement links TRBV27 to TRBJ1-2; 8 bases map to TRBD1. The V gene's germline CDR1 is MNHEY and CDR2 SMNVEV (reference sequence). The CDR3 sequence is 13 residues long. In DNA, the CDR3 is TGTGTCAGCAGACTGGGACAGGCCTATGGCTACACCTTC. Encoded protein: CVSRLGQAYGYTF.

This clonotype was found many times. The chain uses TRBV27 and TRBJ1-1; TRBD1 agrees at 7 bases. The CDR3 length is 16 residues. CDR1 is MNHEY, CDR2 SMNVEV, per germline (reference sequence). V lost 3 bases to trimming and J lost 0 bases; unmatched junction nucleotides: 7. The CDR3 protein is CASSLGGTEMNTEAFF. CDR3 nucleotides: TGTGCCAGCAGTTTGGGGGGGACAGAGATGAACACTGAAGCTTTCTTT.

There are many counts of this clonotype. The CDR3: CATRRGARGLETQYF. The CDR3 DNA reads TGTGCCACCCGAAGAGGGGCGAGAGGGTTAGAGACCCAGTACTTC. This chain uses TRBV15 with TRBJ2-5; either TRBD1 or TRBD2 may supply D (5 bases each). Trimming shortened V by 8 bases and J by 4 bases, and 20 bases separated the two germline ends. This CDR3 spans 15 amino acids. Germline V lookup: CDR1 LNHNV, CDR2 YYDKDF (reference sequence).

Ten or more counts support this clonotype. CDR3 in DNA: TGTGCCAGCAGCTTAGAGGGGGGCGACTATGGCTACACCTTC. This codes for CASSLEGGDYGYTF. V usage is TRBV7-2 and J usage is TRBJ1-2, with D possibly being TRBD1 (6 bases). V was pared by 1 base and J by 3 bases, with 9 bases between. Germline V gives CDR1 SGHTA, CDR2 FQGNSA. This CDR3 is built from 14 residues.